This T cell receptor (beta chain) appears in the sequencing data of a study of T cell changes during pregnancy in multiple sclerosis. TCRdb's table, derived via immunoSEQ multiplex PCR, lists solely in-frame clones and lacks some. The table shows under 20,000 clones, with about nine tenths occurring only once. This sequence originates from a female donor in good health, enrolled as a control in a pregnancy study. Sequenced here: CD8+ T cells from peripheral blood mononuclear cells, sampled in the second trimester of pregnancy.

The CDR3 nucleotides read TGTGCCAGCAGGGATGGGGCCACAGATACGCAGTATTTT. Translation gives CASRDGATDTQYF. V gene TRBV6-1 combines with J gene TRBJ2-3, with D maybe TRBD1 (5 bases). Germline V gene data show CDR1 as MNHNS and CDR2 as SASEGT. Trimming stripped 6 bases from V and 2 bases from J, with 9 bases between. The CDR3 covers 13 residues.